This TCR beta chain was retrieved from a study of tissue T cells after allogeneic stem cell transplantation. Findings and caveats of the study: The patient cohort was small and clinically heterogeneous, with limited sampling depth. Anatomically similar tissues had similar TCR repertoires within each patient. Blood and spleen captured only part of the tissue TCR repertoire.

Libraries were prepared by immunoSEQ multiplex PCR; TCRdb keeps only in-frame clonotypes and omits some of them. The data contain about 12,000 clones, 70% of them singletons. About this clone itself: The antigen remains undetermined.

V was shortened by 4 bases and J by 1 base, with 7 bases between the two germline ends. The CDR3 runs 14 residues. Per the germline V gene, CDR1 is SNHLY and CDR2 is FYNNEI. This TCR came from a woman aged 18 to 55 with breast cancer. The specimen was tissue from the right colon, collected at autopsy. This chain links TRBV2 with TRBJ2-2; TRBD2 might be the D (5 bases). The CDR3 loop reads CASSVARNTGELFF. The CDR3 DNA reads as TGTGCCAGCAGTGTAGCGCGGAACACCGGGGAGCTGTTTTTT. The whole variable domain, filled in from reference TRBV2 and TRBJ2-2, reads EPEVTQTPSHQVTQMGQEVILRCVPISNHLYFYWYRQILGQKVEFLVSFYNNEISEKSEIFDDQFSVERPDGSNFTLKIRSTKLEDSAMYFCASSVARNTGELFFGEGSRLTVL.